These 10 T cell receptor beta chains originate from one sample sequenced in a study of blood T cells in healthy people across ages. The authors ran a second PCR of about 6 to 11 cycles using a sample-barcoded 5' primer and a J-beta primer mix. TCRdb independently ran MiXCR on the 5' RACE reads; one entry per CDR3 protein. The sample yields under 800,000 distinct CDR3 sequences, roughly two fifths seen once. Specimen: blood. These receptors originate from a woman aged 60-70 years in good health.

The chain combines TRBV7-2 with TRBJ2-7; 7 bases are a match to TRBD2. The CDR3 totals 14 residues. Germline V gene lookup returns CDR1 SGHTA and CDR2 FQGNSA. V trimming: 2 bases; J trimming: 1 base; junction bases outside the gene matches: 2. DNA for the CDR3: TGTGCCAGCAGCTTATGGGGGGGGTCCTACGAGCAGTACTTC. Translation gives CASSLWGGSYEQYF.

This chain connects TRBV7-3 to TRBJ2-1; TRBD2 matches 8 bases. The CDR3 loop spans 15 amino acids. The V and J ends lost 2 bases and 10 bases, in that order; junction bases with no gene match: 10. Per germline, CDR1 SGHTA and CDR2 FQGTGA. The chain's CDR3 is CASSLFGRGDKEQFF. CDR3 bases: TGTGCCAGCAGCTTATTCGGGCGGGGGGATAAGGAGCAGTTCTTC.

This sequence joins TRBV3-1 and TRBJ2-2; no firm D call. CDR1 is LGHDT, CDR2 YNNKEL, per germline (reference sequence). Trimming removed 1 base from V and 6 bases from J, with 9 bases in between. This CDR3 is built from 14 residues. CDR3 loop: CASSQGFRAGELFF. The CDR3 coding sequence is TGTGCCAGCAGCCAAGGTTTCCGCGCCGGGGAGCTGTTTTTT.

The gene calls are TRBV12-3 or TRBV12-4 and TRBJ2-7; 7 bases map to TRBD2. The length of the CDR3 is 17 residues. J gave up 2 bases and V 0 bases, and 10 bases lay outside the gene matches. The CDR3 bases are TGTGCCAGCAGTTTAGCCCCAGCGGGAAGCTCCACCTACGAGCAGTACTTC. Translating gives CASSLAPAGSSTYEQYF.

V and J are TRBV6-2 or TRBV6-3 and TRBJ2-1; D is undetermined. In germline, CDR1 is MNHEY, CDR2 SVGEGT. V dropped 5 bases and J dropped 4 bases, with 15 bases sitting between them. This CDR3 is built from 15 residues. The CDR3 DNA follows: TGTGCCAGCAGTCCAGCGCAATCAGATTACAATGAGCAGTTCTTC. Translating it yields CASSPAQSDYNEQFF.

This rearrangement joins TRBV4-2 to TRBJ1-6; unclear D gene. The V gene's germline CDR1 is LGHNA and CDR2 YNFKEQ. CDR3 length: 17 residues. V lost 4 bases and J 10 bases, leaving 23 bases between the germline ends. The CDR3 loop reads CASSPQAAGGRRSPLHF. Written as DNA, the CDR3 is TGTGCCAGCAGCCCACAAGCAGCAGGCGGACGAAGGTCACCCCTCCACTTT.

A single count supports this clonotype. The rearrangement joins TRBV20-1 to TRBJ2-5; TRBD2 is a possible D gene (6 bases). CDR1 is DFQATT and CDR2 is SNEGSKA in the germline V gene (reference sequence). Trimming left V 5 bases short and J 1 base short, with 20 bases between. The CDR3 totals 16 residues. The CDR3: CSAPATSWRPQETQYF. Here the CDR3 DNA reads TGCAGTGCTCCCGCGACTAGTTGGAGGCCCCAAGAGACCCAGTACTTC.

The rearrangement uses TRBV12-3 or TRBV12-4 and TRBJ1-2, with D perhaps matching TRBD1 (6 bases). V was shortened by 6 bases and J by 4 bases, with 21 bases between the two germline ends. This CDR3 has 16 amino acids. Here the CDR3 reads CASRIGGPTGSYGYTF. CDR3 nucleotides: TGTGCCAGCAGAATAGGGGGACCCACGGGGAGCTATGGCTACACCTTC.

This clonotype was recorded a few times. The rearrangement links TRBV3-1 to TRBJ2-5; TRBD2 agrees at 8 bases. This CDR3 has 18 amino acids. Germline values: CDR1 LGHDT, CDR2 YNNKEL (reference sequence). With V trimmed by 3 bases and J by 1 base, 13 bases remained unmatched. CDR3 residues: CASSHPQWASGRQETQYF. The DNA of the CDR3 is TGTGCCAGCAGCCACCCCCAATGGGCTAGCGGGCGCCAAGAGACCCAGTACTTC.

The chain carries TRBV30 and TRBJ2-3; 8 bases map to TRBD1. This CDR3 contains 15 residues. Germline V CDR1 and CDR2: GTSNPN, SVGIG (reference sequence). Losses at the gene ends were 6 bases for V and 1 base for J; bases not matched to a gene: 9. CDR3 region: CACTAGRGRTDTQYF. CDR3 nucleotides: TGTGCCTGCACGGCGGGCAGGGGGCGCACAGATACGCAGTATTTT.